This T cell receptor (beta chain) emerged from a study of blood T cell repertoires in COVID-19. Study context: The United States, Italy and Spain provided the acute and convalescent COVID-19 samples.

V was clipped by 3 bases and J by 3 bases, with 9 bases between them. The CDR3 has 12 amino acids. CDR1 is GTSNPN and CDR2 is SVGIG in the germline V gene (reference sequence). Original processing notes: Scientists estimated how many nucleated cells there were by amplifying reference gene primers. The protocol was immunoSEQ multiplex PCR, while the TCRdb copy is restricted to in-frame clones and leaves out a portion. V and J calls and clone size are given by that table; D and trimming were obtained from the DNA. There are approximately 400,000 clones in the sample; around 88% occur only once, and approximately 12% lies in the top ten.

The chain carries TRBV30 and TRBJ2-7, with D unresolved. The receptor was derived from a woman between 45 and 65 years old with COVID-19, enrolled during active disease. The sequencing sample was made of peripheral blood. CDR3 in amino acids: CAWRRSGYEQYF. CDR3 nucleotide sequence: TGTGCCTGGAGGCGGTCCGGCTACGAGCAGTACTTC.